The rows below give T cell receptor beta chains drawn from one sample of a study of blood T cell repertoires in COVID-19. TCRdb's table, derived via immunoSEQ multiplex PCR, lists solely in-frame clones and lacks some. Here the sample spans about 400,000 clones, more than 85% being singletons. The sample consisted of PBMCs or T cells enriched from blood (not recorded which). The receptors were gathered from a woman aged 25-40 years who had recovered from COVID-19. CDR3s include the opening cysteine and the closing phenylalanine or tryptophan. D genes are given only for firm matches. The size of a clone is reported for some rows only, either as once, few or many, or as a class for expanded clones.

>TRBV7-6|-|-|TRBJ2-5
TGTGCCAGCAGCTTAGGGAGGGCCCAAGAGACCCAGTACTTC
CASSLGRAQETQYF
>TRBV25-1|once|-|TRBJ1-6
TGTGCCAGCAGTCTAGCTGGTTCACCCCTCCACTTT
CASSLAGSPLHF
>TRBV4-2|-|-|TRBJ1-2
TGTGCCAGCAGCCAAGAGGAGGGCGTCCAGGGCTACACCTTC
CASSQEEGVQGYTF
>TRBV10-1|-|-|TRBJ2-2
TGCGCCACACGACAGCAAACGAACACCGGGGAGCTGTTTTTT
CATRQQTNTGELFF
>TRBV18|-|TRBD1|TRBJ1-5
TGTGCCAGCTCACACGGGACAGAAAATCAGCCCCAGCATTTT
CASSHGTENQPQHF
>TRBV14|once|-|TRBJ1-2
TGTGCCAGCAGCCAAGAAGGGGCCTACAACTATGGCTACACCTTC
CASSQEGAYNYGYTF
>TRBV11-3|-|TRBD1|TRBJ1-1
TGTGCCAGCAGCCCGAGACAGGGTGAAGGCACTGAAGCTTTCTTT
CASSPRQGEGTEAFF
>TRBV7-9|-|-|TRBJ1-4
TGTGCCAGCAGCTTCGGACAGCTTCATGAAAAACTGTTTTTT
CASSFGQLHEKLFF
>TRBV9|-|-|TRBJ1-1
TGTGCCAGCAGCTTTCATGTAGGGGGCACTGAAGCTTTCTTT
CASSFHVGGTEAFF
>TRBV11-3|-|TRBD1|TRBJ2-1
TGTGCCAGCAGTAAACAGGGGGCAAGCTCCTACAATGAGCAGTTCTTC
CASSKQGASSYNEQFF
>TRBV28|-|TRBD2|TRBJ2-7
TGTGCCAGCACGCTTACCGGGACTAGCGGGAGCTACACGAACGAGCAGTACTTC
CASTLTGTSGSYTNEQYF
>TRBV19|-|-|TRBJ1-2
TGTGCCAGTAGTATCTACAACTATGGCTACACCTTC
CASSIYNYGYTF
>TRBV12-3/TRBV12-4|once|-|TRBJ2-1
TGTGCCAGCAGTCTCAGGGGTTCTGGTGAGCAGTTCTTC
CASSLRGSGEQFF
>TRBV19|-|-|TRBJ1-1
TGTGCCAGTAGTGAACAGCGGGACACTGAAGCTTTCTTT
CASSEQRDTEAFF
>TRBV9|few|TRBD1|TRBJ1-5
TGTGCCAGCAGCTTCCAGGGGGCGGTCAATCAGCCCCAGCATTTT
CASSFQGAVNQPQHF
>TRBV10-3|-|TRBD2|TRBJ2-7
TGTGCCATCAGTGAACCATACTCGACTAGCGGTCCCCCACCGGGCGAGCAGTACTTC
CAISEPYSTSGPPPGEQYF
>TRBV7-9|-|-|TRBJ2-2
TGTGCCAGCAGCCCGCAGGGAAACGGGGAGCTGTTTTTT
CASSPQGNGELFF
>TRBV30|-|TRBD1|TRBJ1-2
TGTGCCTGGAGTCTTGGGACAGGGGGCCTATATGGCTACACCTTC
CAWSLGTGGLYGYTF
>TRBV27|-|-|TRBJ1-6
TGTGCCAGCAGTTTGCGGGGGGAAAATTCACCCCTCCACTTT
CASSLRGENSPLHF
>TRBV5-1|-|-|TRBJ1-6
TGCGCCAGCAGTCAACCGGGACTGGAAAATTCACCCCTCCACTTT
CASSQPGLENSPLHF
>TRBV4-1|-|-|TRBJ1-2
TGCGCCAGCAACGATTTTTTAGGAGGGAACTATGGCTACACCTTC
CASNDFLGGNYGYTF
>TRBV27|few|TRBD1|TRBJ1-2
TGTGCCAGCACCAAAAGTGGGACAGGGGGCTTATATGGCTACACCTTC
CASTKSGTGGLYGYTF
>TRBV11-2|-|TRBD1|TRBJ1-1
TGTGCCAGCAGCCCCGAATCAGGACAGGTGAACACTGAAGCTTTCTTT
CASSPESGQVNTEAFF
>TRBV27|-|-|TRBJ1-1
TGTGCCAGCAGTCCTTTCCTCGGGGAGAAACCGAACACTGAAGCTTTCTTT
CASSPFLGEKPNTEAFF
>TRBV4-1|once|-|TRBJ2-1
TGCGCCAGCAGCCACCCGTATGGAGACTCCGAACACTACAATGAGCAGTTCTTC
CASSHPYGDSEHYNEQFF
>TRBV4-1|-|TRBD2|TRBJ2-1
TGCGCCAGCAGCCATCCGGGACTAGCAACCTACAATGAGCAGTTCTTC
CASSHPGLATYNEQFF
>TRBV6-5|-|-|TRBJ1-4
TGTGCCACCCGTCCTCAGGGAGGGGAAAAACTGTTTTTT
CATRPQGGEKLFF
>TRBV4-2|once|-|TRBJ1-5
TGTGCCAGCAGCCAAGCGCAGGACAGTCGACAGCCCCAGCATTTT
CASSQAQDSRQPQHF
>TRBV6-2/TRBV6-3|once|TRBD2|TRBJ2-7
TGTGCCAGCAGTTCCCATATACTAGCGGGAGCCGAGCAGTACTTC
CASSSHILAGAEQYF
>TRBV3-1/TRBV3-2|once|-|TRBJ1-3
TGTGCCAGCAGCGCGGGGGAATCGGGAAACACCATATATTTT
CASSAGESGNTIYF
>TRBV6-5|once|TRBD1|TRBJ1-2
TGTGCCAGCACCTTGACAGGGCCGTCTAACTATGGCTACACCTTC
CASTLTGPSNYGYTF
>TRBV7-2|-|TRBD2|TRBJ2-1
TGTGCCAGCAGCTCAGCTTCAAAGCGGGAGAATGAGCAGTTCTTC
CASSSASKRENEQFF
>TRBV7-9|-|-|TRBJ2-1
TGTGCCAGCAGCCCGCTACTTAAACTAAACAATGAGCAGTTCTTC
CASSPLLKLNNEQFF
>TRBV5-4|-|TRBD1|TRBJ1-1
TGTGCCAGCAGCTTCGGACAGGCTGAAGCTTTCTTT
CASSFGQAEAFF
>TRBV2|-|-|TRBJ1-6
TGTGCCAGCAGTGAGTACACCTATTCACCCCTCCACTTT
CASSEYTYSPLHF
>TRBV6-1|-|TRBD1|TRBJ1-1
TGTGCCAGCAGTGCGGTTAGACAGGGGGGTAACACTGAAGCTTTCTTT
CASSAVRQGGNTEAFF
>TRBV15|-|TRBD2|TRBJ2-7
TGTGCCACCAGCAGAGAAAAACCCGGGACTAGCGGTAACGAGCAGTACTTC
CATSREKPGTSGNEQYF
>TRBV27|-|-|TRBJ2-2
TGTGCTACAACACGGGAGAACACCGGGGAGCTGTTTTTT
CATTRENTGELFF
>TRBV6-5|-|TRBD1|TRBJ1-4
TGTGCCAGCAGTAGCACCGGACAGGGGGGCGAAAAACTGTTTTTT
CASSSTGQGGEKLFF